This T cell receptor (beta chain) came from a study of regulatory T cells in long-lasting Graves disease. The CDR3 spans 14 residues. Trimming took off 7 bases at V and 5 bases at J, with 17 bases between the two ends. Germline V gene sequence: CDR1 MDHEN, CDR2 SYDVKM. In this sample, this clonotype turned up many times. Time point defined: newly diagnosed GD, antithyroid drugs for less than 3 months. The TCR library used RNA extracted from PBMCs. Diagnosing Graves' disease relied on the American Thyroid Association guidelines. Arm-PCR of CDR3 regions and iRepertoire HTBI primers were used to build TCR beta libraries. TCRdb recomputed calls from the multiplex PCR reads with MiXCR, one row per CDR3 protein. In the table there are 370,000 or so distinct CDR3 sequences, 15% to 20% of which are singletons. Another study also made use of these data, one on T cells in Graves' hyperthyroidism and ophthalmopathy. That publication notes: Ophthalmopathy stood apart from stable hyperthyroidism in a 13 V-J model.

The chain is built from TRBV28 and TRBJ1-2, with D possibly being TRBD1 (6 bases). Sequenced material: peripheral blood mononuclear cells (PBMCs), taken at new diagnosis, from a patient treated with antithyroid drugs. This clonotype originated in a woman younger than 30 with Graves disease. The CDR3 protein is CASKAPGALYGYTF. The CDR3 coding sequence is TGTGCCAGCAAAGCCCCGGGGGCCTTATATGGCTACACCTTC.